The source of this T cell receptor (beta chain) is a study of PD-L1 blockade in urothelial cancer. For the study at large: At some point between 2013 and 2015 therapy began: atezolizumab 1,200 mg intravenously every 3 weeks.

Of note for this clone: Antigen specificity is unknown.

Time point specified: pretreatment peripheral blood. Study results and caveats: Pretreatment TCR clonality in blood under the median foretold superior survival.

Every PCR received spiked-in synthetic TCR analog templates. Repertoires were generated with immunoSEQ multiplex PCR, while TCRdb's copy carries only in-frame clones and drops some. Here the sample spans approximately 50,000 clones, roughly 84% being singletons. The source is a man aged 45-65 years with urothelial cancer. The sample consisted of PBMCs, taken around atezolizumab (anti-PD-L1) treatment.

CDR3: CASTAGGGNQPQHF. The CDR3, as DNA: TGTGCCAGCACCGCAGGGGGTGGGAATCAGCCCCAGCATTTT. J is TRBJ1-5 and V is TRBV5-5; 7 bases are shared with TRBD1. CDR1 and CDR2 (germline): SGHKS, YYEKEE (reference sequence). The CDR3 loop spans 14 amino acids. The V segment lost 6 bases and the J segment 4 bases; nucleotides outside the gene matches: 7.